A single sample is the source of the 31 T cell receptor beta chains below, sequenced in a study of blood T cell repertoires in COVID-19. TCRdb's table, derived via immunoSEQ multiplex PCR, lists solely in-frame clones and lacks some. The sample shows 100,000 to 150,000 clones, 65% to 90% of them seen only once. The sample taken for sequencing was peripheral blood. Receptor source: a woman aged 55 to 70 with active or convalescent COVID-19.

This clone was counted only a few times. The V gene is TRBV30, the J gene TRBJ2-1; 10 bases match TRBD2. CDR1 and CDR2 (germline): GTSNPN, SVGIG (reference sequence). V was pared by 0 bases and J by 9 bases, with 2 bases of the junction left unmatched. The CDR3 is 13 residues long. In DNA, the CDR3 is TGTGCCTGGAGTGTGGCTAGCGGGAGTGAGCAGTTCTTC. This encodes CAWSVASGSEQFF.

The V and J genes are TRBV5-1 and TRBJ2-3; 13 bases line up with TRBD2. The junction had 5 bases not matched to a gene; V was cut back by 7 bases and J by 0 bases. The CDR3 consists of 16 residues. The germline V gene has CDR1 SGHRS and CDR2 YFSETQ. As DNA, the CDR3 is TGCGCCAGCGGGACTAGCGGGGCCGTAAGCACAGATACGCAGTATTTT. It is translated as CASGTSGAVSTDTQYF. The full variable domain, rest sourced from reference TRBV5-1 and TRBJ2-3, is KAGVTQTPRYLIKTRGQQVTLSCSPISGHRSVSWYQQTPGQGLQFLFEYFSETQRNKGNFPGRFSGRQFSNSRSEMNVSTLELGDSALYLCASGTSGAVSTDTQYFGPGTRLTVL.

There are a few counts of this clone. The V gene is TRBV5-5, the J gene TRBJ1-4, with D maybe TRBD1 (6 bases). The CDR3 has 13 amino acids. Germline V gene data show CDR1 as SGHKS and CDR2 as YYEKEE (reference sequence). V lost 5 bases to trimming and J lost 8 bases, with 13 bases between them. In DNA, the CDR3 is TGTGCCAGCAGTTATACAGGGAACGAAAAACTGTTTTTT. Translated, it gives CASSYTGNEKLFF. Using reference TRBV5-5 and TRBJ1-4 for the parts outside the CDR3, the full variable domain is DAGVTQSPTHLIKTRGQQVTLRCSPISGHKSVSWYQQVLGQGPQFIFQYYEKEERGRGNFPDRFSARQFPNYSSELNVNALLLGDSALYLCASSYTGNEKLFFGSGTQLSVL.

This clone was counted only a few times. The chain uses TRBV5-6 and TRBJ1-1; a weak D match, TRBD1 (5 bases). In germline, CDR1 is SGHDT, CDR2 YYEEEE. This CDR3 contains 12 residues. V lost 5 bases, J lost 1 base, and 6 bases lay in between. This chain's CDR3 is CASRRGNTEAFF. Written as DNA, the CDR3 is TGTGCCAGCAGAAGGGGGAACACTGAAGCTTTCTTT. Full variable domain (remainder filled in from reference TRBV5-6 and TRBJ1-1): DAGVTQSPTHLIKTRGQQVTLRCSPKSGHDTVSWYQQALGQGPQFIFQYYEEEERQRGNFPDRFSGHQFPNYSSELNVNALLLGDSALYLCASRRGNTEAFFGQGTRLTVV.

This chain uses TRBV2 with TRBJ2-5; 7 nucleotides line up with TRBD1. Germline trimming cut 7 bases from V and 1 base from J; bases unmatched to any gene: 6. Germline V gene data show CDR1 as SNHLY and CDR2 as FYNNEI. The CDR3 contains 14 residues. As DNA, the CDR3 is TGTGCCAGCACCCCCGGGACAGCCCAAGAGACCCAGTACTTC. Encoded protein: CASTPGTAQETQYF. Supplemented by reference TRBV2 and TRBJ2-5, the full variable domain reads EPEVTQTPSHQVTQMGQEVILRCVPISNHLYFYWYRQILGQKVEFLVSFYNNEISEKSEIFDDQFSVERPDGSNFTLKIRSTKLEDSAMYFCASTPGTAQETQYFGPGTRLLVL.

A few counts support this clone. The chain employs TRBV7-8 and TRBJ1-1, with D unresolved. Trimming removed 4 bases from V and 5 bases from J, with 14 bases in between. The germline V gene encodes CDR1 SGHVS and CDR2 FQNEAQ. This CDR3 is 14 amino acids long. Written as DNA, the CDR3 is TGTGCCAGCAGCTCCCTCCGCCCGGGGACTGAAGCTTTCTTT. Amino acids: CASSSLRPGTEAFF.

V usage is TRBV7-9 and J usage is TRBJ1-6, with D perhaps TRBD1 (5 bases). Trimming cost V 1 base and J 8 bases, with 6 bases left between them. The CDR3 loop spans 13 amino acids. CDR1 is SEHNR, CDR2 FQNEAQ, per germline (reference sequence). CDR3 DNA: TGTGCCAGCAGCTTAGGGGGGGATTCACCCCTCCACTTT. Translated, it gives CASSLGGDSPLHF. Looking up the rest from reference TRBV7-9 and TRBJ1-6 gives the full variable domain: DTGVSQNPRHKITKRGQNVTFRCDPISEHNRLYWYRQTLGQGPEFLTYFQNEAQLEKSRLLSDRFSAERPKGSFSTLEIQRTEQGDSAMYLCASSLGGDSPLHFGNGTRLTVT.

V is TRBV18 and J is TRBJ2-2; tentative D call: TRBD1 (6 bases). Germline values: CDR1 KGHSH, CDR2 LQKENI. The CDR3 totals 16 residues. Between the trimmed V and J ends, which lost 5 bases and 2 bases, there was a span of 15 bases. CDR3 region: CASSSLGTPNTGELFF. CDR3 DNA sequence: TGTGCCAGCTCATCTTTGGGGACACCTAACACCGGGGAGCTGTTTTTT.

This chain links TRBV28 with TRBJ1-1; D call uncertain. Germline V gene lookup returns CDR1 MDHEN and CDR2 SYDVKM. The CDR3 is 14 amino acids. V shed 7 bases and J shed 11 bases, with 23 bases lying between them. This CDR3 is CASTSDPQLVRAFF. CDR3 nucleotides: TGTGCCAGCACCTCAGACCCCCAACTGGTGCGGGCTTTCTTT. The full variable domain, its missing parts supplied by reference TRBV28 and TRBJ1-1, is DVKVTQSSRYLVKRTGEKVFLECVQDMDHENMFWYRQDPGLGLRLIYFSYDVKMKEKGDIPEGYSVSREKKERFSLILESASTNQTSMYLCASTSDPQLVRAFFGQGTRLTVV.

The chain has TRBV5-4 and TRBJ1-1, with D uncertain. Germline-derived CDR1 and CDR2 are SGHNT and YYREEE (reference sequence). The V gene lost 4 bases and the J gene lost 1 base, with 11 bases spanning the gap. CDR3 size: 14 residues. CDR3 bases: TGTGCCAGCAGCGCTACAGTTGCGAACACTGAAGCTTTCTTT. This sequence encodes CASSATVANTEAFF.

The chain is built from TRBV7-2 and TRBJ2-3, with D unclear. V lost 3 bases to trimming and J lost 5 bases, with 6 bases between them. CDR1 is SGHTA, CDR2 FQGNSA, per germline. CDR3 length equals 12 residues. CDR3 DNA sequence: TGTGCCAGCAGCTTCTCGGTAGATACGCAGTATTTT. As protein: CASSFSVDTQYF.

The rearrangement uses TRBV9 and TRBJ1-6; perhaps TRBD1 as D (6 bases). This CDR3 spans 14 amino acids. Germline V gene data show CDR1 as SGDLS and CDR2 as YYNGEE. Deletions cut 0 bases from V and 7 bases from J, with 8 bases between. CDR3 nucleotides: TGTGCCAGCAGCGTAGACAGGGCGAATTCACCCCTCCACTTT. Residues: CASSVDRANSPLHF.

The chain uses TRBV25-1 and TRBJ1-1, with D possibly matching TRBD1 (6 bases). The germline V and J ends were trimmed by 5 bases and 3 bases, with 19 bases remaining between them. Germline CDR1 MGHDK, CDR2 SYGVNS. This CDR3 comprises 16 residues. The CDR3 spells CASSPGGPGRDTEAFF. CDR3 coding DNA: TGTGCCAGCAGTCCGGGGGGGCCAGGGCGAGACACTGAAGCTTTCTTT. Full variable domain (outside the CDR3, taken from reference TRBV25-1 and TRBJ1-1): EADIYQTPRYLVIGTGKKITLECSQTMGHDKMYWYQQDPGMELHLIHYSYGVNSTEKGDLSSESTVSRIRTEHFPLTLESARPSHTSQYLCASSPGGPGRDTEAFFGQGTRLTVV.

This sequence joins TRBV9 and TRBJ2-7; tentatively, D is TRBD1 (5 bases). V was pared by 4 bases and J by 1 base, with 12 bases between. Germline CDR1 is SGDLS and CDR2 is YYNGEE. CDR3 length: 14 amino acids. The DNA of the CDR3 is TGTGCCAGCAGCCTTAGTGGGGCATCCTACGAGCAGTACTTC. This encodes CASSLSGASYEQYF.

The chain combines TRBV19 with TRBJ1-2; maybe TRBD1 (6 bases). V was clipped by 9 bases and J by 4 bases, with 18 bases between them. The CDR3 is 14 residues long. Germline V gene lookup returns CDR1 LNHDA and CDR2 SQIVND (reference sequence). CDR3 bases: TGTGCCAGCTGGACCAGGACAGCAACCTATGGCTACACCTTC. Translating gives CASWTRTATYGYTF.

This clone was seen a few times. This chain links TRBV5-1 with TRBJ2-2, with D perhaps TRBD1 (5 bases). Germline CDR1 and CDR2: SGHRS and YFSETQ. This CDR3 has 16 residues. V was trimmed by 1 base and J by 0 bases, leaving 10 bases between them. The DNA of the CDR3 is TGCGCCAGCAGCTTGTCTTCCAGGGCGAACACCGGGGAGCTGTTTTTT. This codes for CASSLSSRANTGELFF.

This clone occurred a few times. The chain carries TRBV9 and TRBJ1-4; 9 nucleotides agree with TRBD1. The V and J ends lost 4 bases and 4 bases, in that order; junction bases with no gene match: 5. Germline V gene sequence: CDR1 SGDLS, CDR2 YYNGEE. The CDR3 runs to 15 residues. The CDR3 reads CASSSRDRVNEKLFF. In DNA form, the CDR3 reads TGTGCCAGCAGCTCCCGGGACAGGGTTAATGAAAAACTGTTTTTT.

The chain recombines TRBV28 with TRBJ1-4; D might be TRBD1 (6 bases). Germline V CDR1 and CDR2: MDHEN, SYDVKM. The CDR3 is made up of 14 amino acids. The germline V and J ends were trimmed by 5 bases and 4 bases, with 11 bases remaining between them. CDR3 amino acids: CASSPRQDNEKLFF. The DNA for the CDR3 is TGTGCCAGCAGTCCTCGACAGGATAATGAAAAACTGTTTTTT.

The CDR3 nucleotides read TGTGCCAGCAGTGTGGGACAGACGAACACTGAAGCTTTCTTT. Residues: CASSVGQTNTEAFF. V and J are TRBV27 and TRBJ1-1; 7 nucleotides line up with TRBD1. Per germline, CDR1 MNHEY and CDR2 SMNVEV (reference sequence). The ends lost 5 bases at V and 1 base at J; junction bases unmatched: 4. CDR3 length: 14 residues.

V is TRBV11-1 and J is TRBJ1-1, with D possibly being TRBD1 (5 bases). In germline, CDR1 is SGHAT, CDR2 FQDESV (reference sequence). This CDR3 region has 12 residues. V was clipped by 4 bases and J by 5 bases, with 8 bases between them. The CDR3 is CASSYDSTEAFF. Written as DNA, the CDR3 is TGTGCCAGCAGCTACGACAGTACTGAAGCTTTCTTT.

The chain uses TRBV5-1 and TRBJ2-7; D may be TRBD2 (5 bases). The CDR3 has 14 amino acids. Trimming left V 4 bases short and J 7 bases short, with 18 bases between. Germline loops: CDR1 SGHRS, CDR2 YFSETQ. The CDR3: CASSRKDLGEEQYF. CDR3 sequence (DNA): TGCGCCAGCAGCCGGAAGGACTTAGGAGAGGAGCAGTACTTC.

The genes are TRBV28 and TRBJ1-2; possible D gene TRBD1, 6 bases. Trimming shortened V by 5 bases and J by 13 bases, and 23 bases separated the two germline ends. CDR1 is MDHEN and CDR2 is SYDVKM in the germline V gene. The CDR3 loop spans 14 amino acids. CDR3 protein: CASSAVGVGGLSTF. DNA for the CDR3: TGTGCCAGCAGTGCAGTCGGGGTAGGGGGACTAAGCACCTTC.

The chain links TRBV19 to TRBJ1-2, with D uncertain. The CDR3 runs 13 residues. The germline V and J ends were trimmed by 7 bases and 7 bases, with 16 bases remaining between them. Per germline, CDR1 LNHDA and CDR2 SQIVND (reference sequence). The CDR3 region has the DNA TGTGCCAGTAACGGCCGGGATCGAGGTGGCTACACCTTC. It yields the protein CASNGRDRGGYTF. Drawing the rest from reference TRBV19 and TRBJ1-2, the complete variable domain is DGGITQSPKYLFRKEGQNVTLSCEQNLNHDAMYWYRQDPGQGLRLIYYSQIVNDFQKGDIAEGYSVSREKKESFPLTVTSAQKNPTAFYLCASNGRDRGGYTFGSGTRLTVV.

The V call is TRBV5-1, the J call TRBJ2-1, with D unresolved. The V gene lost 0 bases and the J gene lost 3 bases, with 7 bases spanning the gap. CDR3 length equals 14 residues. Germline V lookup: CDR1 SGHRS, CDR2 YFSETQ. The CDR3 DNA is TGCGCCAGCAGCTTGGCACAAGACTACAATGAGCAGTTCTTC. As protein: CASSLAQDYNEQFF.

This chain joins TRBV12-3 or TRBV12-4 and TRBJ1-1; no firm D call. The CDR3 spans 13 residues. V was trimmed by 8 bases and J by 0 bases, leaving 10 bases between them. In DNA form, the CDR3 reads TGTGCCAGCGAGGCAAGGTTGAACACTGAAGCTTTCTTT. The encoded protein is CASEARLNTEAFF.

J is TRBJ1-2 and V is TRBV6-5; 9 bases fit TRBD1. Germline V gene data show CDR1 as MNHEY and CDR2 as SVGAGI. The CDR3 runs 13 residues. V lost 6 bases, J lost 7 bases, and 6 bases stayed unmatched. The chain's CDR3 is CASSYDRGSGYTF. DNA of the CDR3: TGTGCCAGCAGCTACGACAGGGGGTCTGGCTACACCTTC.

The chain carries TRBV19 and TRBJ1-5, with TRBD1 matching over 10 bases. The trim removed 5 bases at V and 7 bases at J, leaving 5 bases unmatched. Germline assignment: CDR1 LNHDA and CDR2 SQIVND (reference sequence). The CDR3 is 14 amino acids. CDR3 bases: TGTGCCAGTAGTGGGACAGGGGAAAGACAGCCCCAGCATTTT. Residues: CASSGTGERQPQHF.

The chain employs TRBV10-3 and TRBJ2-2; D call uncertain. Trimming stripped 6 bases from V and 6 bases from J, with 8 bases between. The CDR3 has 12 amino acids. CDR1 ENHRY and CDR2 SYGVKD come from the germline V gene. The CDR3 reads CAISRASGELFF. CDR3 bases: TGTGCCATCAGCCGAGCATCCGGGGAGCTGTTTTTT.

V usage is TRBV12-3 or TRBV12-4 and J usage is TRBJ1-2; 8 nucleotides match TRBD1. The CDR3 extends over 13 amino acids. V lost 9 bases to trimming and J lost 5 bases; unmatched junction nucleotides: 8. CDR3 amino acids: CASNPGQVYGYTF. CDR3 bases: TGTGCCAGTAATCCGGGACAGGTTTATGGCTACACCTTC.

About this clone itself: An end of the junction does not agree with germline; a read error may underlie this. The chain recombines TRBV15 with TRBJ2-7; 9 bases align to TRBD1. Germline CDR1 LNHNV, CDR2 YYDKDF (reference sequence). The CDR3 loop spans 12 amino acids. Here the CDR3 reads CATSRDHLDRGF. The CDR3 DNA reads as TGTGCCACCAGCAGAGACCACCTGGACAGGGGCTTC.

This clone appeared a few times. The chain links TRBV27 to TRBJ2-7; 10 nucleotides agree with TRBD2. With 4 bases clipped from V and 1 base from J, the junction kept 4 bases outside the gene matches. The CDR3 loop spans 15 amino acids. The V gene's germline CDR1 is MNHEY and CDR2 SMNVEV (reference sequence). CDR3 nucleotide sequence: TGTGCCAGCAGTTCGGGACTAGCGAGATCCTACGAGCAGTACTTC. Amino acids: CASSSGLARSYEQYF.